These T cell receptor beta chains were read from a single sample in a study of spatial heterogeneity in lung cancer. TCRdb re-derived calls from the 5' RACE reads in MiXCR, one entry per CDR3 protein. The sample has about 46,000 distinct CDR3 sequences, around 11% seen once. The sequenced sample was PBMCs, obtained at follow-up. These receptors were obtained from a male donor with early-stage non-small cell lung cancer. The CDR3 runs from the conserved cysteine through the conserved F or W. Each record gives: D gene, V gene, J gene, clone size, CDR3 protein, CDR3 DNA. D genes are given only for firm matches. Clone size is given for some rows only: seen once, a few or many times, or a class if the clone is expanded.

>-|TRBV7-9|TRBJ1-3|many
CASSFRVLSGNTIYF
TGTGCCAGCAGCTTTCGGGTCCTCTCTGGAAACACCATATATTTT
>-|TRBV6-6|TRBJ1-2|few
CASTGMPNYGYTF
TGTGCCAGCACGGGGATGCCTAACTATGGCTACACCTTC
>-|TRBV6-2/TRBV6-3|TRBJ2-3|-
CASSALKYTDTQYF
TGTGCCAGCAGTGCACTGAAATACACAGATACGCAGTATTTT
>-|TRBV5-1|TRBJ1-1|many
CASSLIRGESEAFF
TGCGCCAGCAGCTTGATAAGGGGCGAGTCTGAAGCTTTCTTT
>TRBD1|TRBV5-6|TRBJ1-5|few
CASSSTGAQPQHF
TGTGCCAGCAGCTCGACAGGGGCGCAGCCCCAGCATTTT
>-|TRBV6-5|TRBJ1-5|-
CASSYPNSNQPQHF
TGTGCCAGCAGTTACCCGAACAGCAATCAGCCCCAGCATTTT
>-|TRBV30|TRBJ1-5|few
CAWSGAGIANQPQHF
TGTGCCTGGAGTGGCGCAGGGATAGCTAATCAGCCCCAGCATTTT
>-|TRBV28|TRBJ2-4|few
CASSSHTSLAKNIQYF
TGTGCCAGCAGTTCCCACACCTCCCTAGCCAAAAACATTCAGTACTTC
>TRBD2|TRBV30|TRBJ2-5|many
CAWTSPGLGGETQYF
TGTGCCTGGACTAGTCCGGGACTAGGTGGAGAGACCCAGTACTTC
>-|TRBV6-5|TRBJ2-4|few
CASSPRNGPGNIQYF
TGTGCCAGCAGCCCCCGCAACGGTCCGGGGAACATTCAGTACTTC
>TRBD1|TRBV5-1|TRBJ2-7|few
CASSARTGSWNEQYF
TGCGCCAGCAGCGCCAGGACAGGGTCTTGGAACGAGCAGTACTTC
>TRBD1|TRBV12-3/TRBV12-4|TRBJ1-2|many
CASSRDRSTYGYTF
TGTGCCAGCAGTCGGGACAGGTCAACCTATGGCTACACCTTC
>TRBD2|TRBV30|TRBJ2-4|many
CAWTPGLEAKNIQYF
TGTGCCTGGACCCCGGGACTAGAAGCCAAAAACATTCAGTACTTC
>-|TRBV30|TRBJ2-2|many
CAWSPLQGGGELFF
TGTGCCTGGAGTCCGCTCCAGGGCGGCGGGGAGCTGTTTTTT
>TRBD2|TRBV6-1|TRBJ2-5|-
CASSGDYRQETQYF
TGTGCCAGCAGTGGGGACTACCGCCAAGAGACCCAGTACTTC
>-|TRBV20-1|TRBJ1-6|many
CSAHGRTNSPLHF
TGCAGTGCTCATGGACGGACCAATTCACCCCTCCACTTT
>TRBD2|TRBV6-1|TRBJ2-7|-
CASCTQPSGSRYEQYF
TGTGCCAGCTGCACCCAGCCCAGCGGGAGTCGCTACGAGCAGTACTTC
>TRBD2|TRBV7-9|TRBJ2-7|many
CASSLDTSGSYEQYF
TGTGCCAGCAGCTTAGATACTAGCGGGAGCTACGAGCAGTACTTC
>TRBD1|TRBV28|TRBJ1-1|many
CATETGGTEAFF
TGTGCCACCGAAACAGGGGGCACTGAAGCTTTCTTT
>-|TRBV18|TRBJ1-4|many
CASSPAGWNEKLFF
TGTGCCAGCTCACCAGCCGGGTGGAATGAAAAACTGTTTTTT
>-|TRBV2|TRBJ2-3|-
CASSEASTQYF
TGTGCCAGCAGTGAGGCTTCTACGCAGTATTTT
>TRBD1|TRBV24-1|TRBJ2-2|-
CATRQGDNTGELFF
TGTGCCACCAGACAGGGGGATAACACCGGGGAGCTGTTTTTT
>-|TRBV6-1|TRBJ2-3|few
CASSAQGPDTQYF
TGTGCCAGCAGTGCGCAAGGTCCGGATACGCAGTATTTT
>-|TRBV6-5|TRBJ2-3|-
CASSYSSVPPQLDTQYF
TGTGCCAGCAGTTACTCGTCAGTCCCCCCCCAATTAGATACGCAGTATTTT
>TRBD1|TRBV6-1|TRBJ1-5|many
CASRAGTGGFYSNQPQHF
TGTGCCAGCAGAGCCGGGACAGGGGGATTCTATAGCAATCAGCCCCAGCATTTT
>-|TRBV6-5|TRBJ2-7|medium-sized
CASRDDAYEQYF
TGTGCCAGCAGGGACGACGCCTACGAGCAGTACTTC
>-|TRBV7-9|TRBJ2-1|many
CASLASSYNEQFF
TGTGCCAGCTTGGCAAGCTCCTACAATGAGCAGTTCTTC
>TRBD2|TRBV12-5|TRBJ2-3|many
CASGTGGGGTDTQYF
TGTGCTAGTGGGACCGGGGGGGGAGGCACAGATACGCAGTATTTT
>-|TRBV7-8|TRBJ2-1|medium-sized
CASSPTRGLVNEQFF
TGTGCCAGCAGCCCGACACGGGGTCTTGTGAATGAGCAGTTCTTC
>TRBD1|TRBV6-5|TRBJ2-1|many
CASQGAPSYNEQFF
TGTGCCAGCCAGGGGGCCCCCTCCTACAATGAGCAGTTCTTC
>TRBD1|TRBV20-1|TRBJ2-7|many
CSARSGQGADTVPYEQYF
TGCAGTGCTAGATCGGGACAGGGGGCAGATACAGTCCCCTACGAGCAGTACTTC
>TRBD2|TRBV7-2|TRBJ2-3|-
CASSSTSGDTQYF
TGTGCCAGCAGCTCAACTAGCGGGGATACGCAGTATTTT
>-|TRBV7-8|TRBJ2-5|few
CASSLAGSSLPAQETQYF
TGTGCCAGCAGCTTAGCAGGTTCTTCACTGCCCGCCCAAGAGACCCAGTACTTC
>TRBD2|TRBV30|TRBJ2-7|many
CAWSVPGTSGRDEQYF
TGTGCCTGGAGTGTACCGGGGACTAGCGGGAGGGACGAGCAGTACTTC
>-|TRBV4-2|TRBJ1-4|many
CASSQDRLSGEKLFF
TGTGCCAGCAGCCAAGATCGCCTGTCAGGGGAAAAACTGTTTTTT
>-|TRBV10-2|TRBJ2-2|-
CASRGLTGLGDDGELFF
TGCGCCAGCAGAGGCCTTACAGGGCTCGGTGACGACGGGGAGCTGTTTTTT
>-|TRBV20-1|TRBJ2-7|many
CSARDSASGTGYEQYF
TGCAGTGCTAGAGATAGCGCTAGCGGGACAGGGTACGAGCAGTACTTC
>-|TRBV3-1|TRBJ1-1|few
CASSQEWTYTEAFF
TGTGCCAGCAGCCAAGAATGGACTTACACTGAAGCTTTCTTT
>TRBD2|TRBV12-3/TRBV12-4|TRBJ2-3|few
CASRLAGASTDTQYF
TGTGCCAGCAGACTAGCGGGGGCTAGCACAGATACGCAGTATTTT
>-|TRBV29-1|TRBJ1-2|many
CSDSGPDFSF
TGCAGCGATTCAGGGCCGGATTTCTCCTTC
>-|TRBV7-2|TRBJ1-3|few
CASSPLGWGSGNTIYF
TGTGCCAGCAGCCCGTTGGGATGGGGCTCTGGAAACACCATATATTTT
>-|TRBV5-1|TRBJ2-6|once
CASKDSRSGSGANVLTF
TGCGCCAGTAAGGATTCCCGTAGCGGCTCTGGGGCCAACGTCCTGACTTTC